This T cell receptor beta chain comes out of a study of T cell responses to AZD1222 COVID-19 vaccine. Turning to the study itself: Recipients boosted at about 4 weeks or about 12 weeks are pooled.

Germline V lookup: CDR1 LGHDT, CDR2 YNNKEL (reference sequence). CDR3 length: 14 amino acids. V lost 3 bases, J lost 2 bases, and 3 bases stayed unmatched. Clones were read by immunoSEQ multiplex PCR, and TCRdb kept only the in-frame ones, dropping some. The sample carries tens of thousands of clones, about 87% recorded once. As to this clone: What it recognizes is unknown.

Study outcomes and limitations: Elevations in Spike-specific TCR breadth and depth followed administration of two AZD1222 doses. Baseline serostatus was positive in only a handful of AZD1222 recipients.

The receptor comes from an adult in good health. The chain has TRBV3-1 (or the pseudogene TRBV3-2) and TRBJ1-2; 7 bases fit TRBD1. The starting material was peripheral blood, obtained on day 0 of AZD1222 vaccination. CDR3 nucleotide sequence: TGTGCCAGCAGCCACCGCAGGGGGAACTATGGCTACACCTTC. Translating it yields CASSHRRGNYGYTF.